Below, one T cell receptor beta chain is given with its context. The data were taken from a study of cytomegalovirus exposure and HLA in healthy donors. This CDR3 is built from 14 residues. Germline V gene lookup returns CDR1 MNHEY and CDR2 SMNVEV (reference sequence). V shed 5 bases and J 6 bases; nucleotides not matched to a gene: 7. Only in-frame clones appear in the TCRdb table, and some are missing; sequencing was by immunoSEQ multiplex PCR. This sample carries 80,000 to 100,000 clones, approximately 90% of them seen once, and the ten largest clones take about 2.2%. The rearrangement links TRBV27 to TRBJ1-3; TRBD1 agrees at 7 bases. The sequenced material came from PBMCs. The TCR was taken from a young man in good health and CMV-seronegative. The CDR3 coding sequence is TGTGCCAGCAGTGAACACAGGGGTAAAAACACCATATATTTT. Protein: CASSEHRGKNTIYF.